Listed below are T cell receptor beta chains from one sample, sequenced in a study of Graves' ophthalmopathy and Graves' hyperthyroidism. TCRdb reprocessed the multiplex PCR reads via MiXCR and lists one record per CDR3 protein. The table has hundreds of thousands of distinct CDR3 sequences, 35% to 50% seen once. Input material: peripheral blood. These receptors were collected from an adult man with Graves' ophthalmopathy. The CDR3 runs from the conserved cysteine through the conserved F or W. The D gene is left open where the match is weak. The listing skips clone size in some rows; elsewhere it reads once, few, many or a size class.

d_call clone_size j_call v_call cdr3_nt cdr3_aa
TRBD1 many TRBJ2-7 TRBV19 TGTGCCAGTAGTCCGGACAGGTGGTACGAGCAGTACTTC CASSPDRWYEQYF
. many TRBJ2-7 TRBV29-1 TGCAGCGTTGAAGACGAGGTCTACGAGCAGTACTTC CSVEDEVYEQYF
. . TRBJ2-5 TRBV5-6 TGTGCCAGCAGCGGGCGGGATAGCGGAGAGACCCAGTACTTC CASSGRDSGETQYF
. . TRBJ2-5 TRBV7-9 TGTGCCTGCAGCTTACGACAGACTAAAGAGAGCCAGTACTTC CACSLRQTKESQYF
. . TRBJ2-3 TRBV7-9 TGTGCCAGCAGCCTAGACAGGACCACAGATACGCAGTATTTT CASSLDRTTDTQYF
TRBD2 . TRBJ2-5 TRBV7-6 TGTGCCAGCAGCCCCTGGGGTAGCGGGGGGGGAGAGACCCAGTACTTC CASSPWGSGGGETQYF
TRBD1 . TRBJ2-5 TRBV6-1 TGTGCCTGGAGTCCAGGGGGACGAGAGACCCAGTACTTC CAWSPGGRETQYF
. . TRBJ1-4 TRBV19 TGTGCCAGTAGTTACAGGGACACCTCCGAAAAACTGTTTTTT CASSYRDTSEKLFF
. many TRBJ2-7 TRBV2 TGTGCCAGCACCCCCTCCTACGAGCAGTACTTC CASTPSYEQYF
TRBD1 . TRBJ2-7 TRBV24-1 TGTGCCACCAGTGCCAGCAGGGGACAGAACGCTTACGAGCAGTACTTC CATSASRGQNAYEQYF
. many TRBJ1-2 TRBV9 TGTGCCAGTGAGGGTGGCTATGGCTACACCTTC CASEGGYGYTF
TRBD2 . TRBJ2-7 TRBV7-3 TGTGCCAGCAGCTCCCCTAGCGGGTCGAGGGAGCAGTACTTC CASSSPSGSREQYF
. . TRBJ1-5 TRBV10-3 TGTGCCACCTTCCTGGGGGAGGGGGACAATGAGCCCCAGCATTTT CATFLGEGDNEPQHF
. many TRBJ2-2 TRBV24-1 TGTGCCACCAGTGTAGACCTAGAGCTGTTTTTT CATSVDLELFF
. . TRBJ1-5 TRBV10-3 TGTGCCATCAGTGGCCCGGGGCAAGAGACCCAGCATTTT CAISGPGQETQHF
. . TRBJ1-5 TRBV25-1 TGTGCCAGCAGTCCCCACGGGGCGAGGGTTTTCAATCAGCCCCAGCATTTT CASSPHGARVFNQPQHF
TRBD1 many TRBJ1-1 TRBV14 TGTGCCAGCAGCCACCGGGACAGTAACACTGAAGCTTTCTTT CASSHRDSNTEAFF
TRBD1 . TRBJ2-5 TRBV7-3 TGTGCCAGCAGCTTAATGGGACAGGGTAAAGAGACCCAGTACTTC CASSLMGQGKETQYF
TRBD1 . TRBJ1-5 TRBV15 TGTGCCACACGACAGGGGAATCAGCCCCAGCATTTT CATRQGNQPQHF
. many TRBJ2-7 TRBV29-1 TGCAGCGTTGAGATCAGGGCCTACGAGCAGTACTTC CSVEIRAYEQYF
. . TRBJ2-7 TRBV29-1 TGCAGCGTTGGTGGCAGGGGGGACGAGCAGTACTTC CSVGGRGDEQYF
. . TRBJ2-7 TRBV29-1 TGCAGCGTTGAATACGGGGAGCAGTACTTC CSVEYGEQYF
. few TRBJ1-5 TRBV19 TGTGCCTGGAGTGTTCGGACTGGGGTCAGCAATCAGCCCCAGCATTTT CAWSVRTGVSNQPQHF
. many TRBJ1-5 TRBV20-1 TGCAGTGCTAGAATAGGGGGTAGCAATCAGCCCCAGCATTTT CSARIGGSNQPQHF
TRBD2 few TRBJ2-2 TRBV12-3/TRBV12-4 TGTGCCAGCAGTTCCGAGACTAGCGGGCCGACCGGGGAGCTGTTTTTT CASSSETSGPTGELFF
. few TRBJ1-1 TRBV27 TGTGCCAGCAGTCTTCGAGGACAGAGCACTGAAGCTTTCTTT CASSLRGQSTEAFF
. . TRBJ1-1 TRBV7-9 TGTGCCAGCAGCTTACCTCCGAGGAAAAAGAACACTGAAGCTTTCTTT CASSLPPRKKNTEAFF
TRBD1 . TRBJ1-4 TRBV12-3/TRBV12-4 TGTGCCAGCAGCAGGGACAGGGGATTTAATGAAAAACTGTTTTTT CASSRDRGFNEKLFF
TRBD1 many TRBJ2-7 TRBV2 TGTGCCACCCGGGACAGGGGGACCTACGAGCAGTACTTC CATRDRGTYEQYF